The clone carrying this T cell receptor (beta chain) showed up just once. Losses at the gene ends were 5 bases for V and 0 bases for J; bases not matched to a gene: 14. CDR3 size: 18 residues. Looked up from germline, CDR1 is LNHDA and CDR2 is SQIVND (reference sequence). The time point here: cycle 4 day 1 (C4D1), after 6 weeks of nivolumab. There was relapse after autologous stem cell transplantation in every patient, and there was variation in brentuximab vedotin exposure. This sample is part of a study of PD-1 blockade in classical Hodgkin lymphoma. Assay: immunoSEQ multiplex PCR; the TCRdb copy retains only in-frame clones and omits some. This sample has 50,000 or so clones, with about nine tenths found just once.

Source: peripheral blood mononuclear cells (PBMCs), taken before the fourth cycle of nivolumab. The receptor's source is a human donor with classical Hodgkin lymphoma. The chain carries TRBV19 and TRBJ2-3, with 7 bases aligning to TRBD2. The CDR3: CASSPLAALLSSTDTQYF. CDR3 bases: TGTGCCAGTAGTCCGCTAGCGGCTCTACTATCTAGCACAGATACGCAGTATTTT.